This TCR beta chain was recorded in a study of shared clonotypes between healthy human individuals. Only in-frame clones appear in the TCRdb table, and some are missing; sequencing was by immunoSEQ multiplex PCR. In the table there are about 490,000 clones, around 80% of which are singletons. Turning to this clone: As yet, its antigen is unknown.

All donors qualified as healthy HIV-negative adults and had experienced no recent acute infections or vaccinations. About 90 million PBMCs supplied genomic DNA for unsorted samples. General study findings and limits: Blood alone was sampled, and tissue repertoires likely differ.

The length of the CDR3 is 16 residues. Germline loops: CDR1 SGHRS, CDR2 YFSETQ. Germline trimming cut 4 bases from V and 0 bases from J; bases unmatched to any gene: 7. The chain carries TRBV5-1 and TRBJ2-1, with TRBD1 identical over 7 bases. The sequence derives from a woman aged 40 to 50 in good health. Some clones in this sample may be carry-over from other donors' samples. The sequencing sample was made of PBMCs. In DNA, the CDR3 is TGCGCCAGCAGCCCCGGACAGGCAAGCTCCTACAATGAGCAGTTCTTC. The encoded protein is CASSPGQASSYNEQFF.